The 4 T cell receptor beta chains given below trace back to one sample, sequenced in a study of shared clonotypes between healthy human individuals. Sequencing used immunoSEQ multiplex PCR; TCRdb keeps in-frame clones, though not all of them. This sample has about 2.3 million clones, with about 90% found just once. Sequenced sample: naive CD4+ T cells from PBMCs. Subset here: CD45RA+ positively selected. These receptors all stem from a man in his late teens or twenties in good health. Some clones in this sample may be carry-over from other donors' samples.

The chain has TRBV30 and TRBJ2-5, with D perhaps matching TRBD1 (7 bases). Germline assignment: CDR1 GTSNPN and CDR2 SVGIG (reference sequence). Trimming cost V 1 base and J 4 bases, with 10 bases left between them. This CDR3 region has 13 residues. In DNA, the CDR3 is TGTGCCTGGAGTGGCAGGGGGGCAGAGACCCAGTACTTC. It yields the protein CAWSGRGAETQYF.

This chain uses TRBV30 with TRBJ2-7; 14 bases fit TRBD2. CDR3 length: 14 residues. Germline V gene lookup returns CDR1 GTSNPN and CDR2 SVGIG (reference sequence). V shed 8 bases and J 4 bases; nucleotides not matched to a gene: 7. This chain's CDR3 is CASQGLAGAYEQYF. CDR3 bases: TGTGCCAGCCAGGGACTAGCGGGAGCGTACGAGCAGTACTTC.

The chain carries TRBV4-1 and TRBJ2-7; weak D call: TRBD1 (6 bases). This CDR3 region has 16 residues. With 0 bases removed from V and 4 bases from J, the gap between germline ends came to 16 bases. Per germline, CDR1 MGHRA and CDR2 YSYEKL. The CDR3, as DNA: TGCGCCAGCAGCCAAGATTCTGAGACAGGAGCGTACGAGCAGTACTTC. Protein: CASSQDSETGAYEQYF.

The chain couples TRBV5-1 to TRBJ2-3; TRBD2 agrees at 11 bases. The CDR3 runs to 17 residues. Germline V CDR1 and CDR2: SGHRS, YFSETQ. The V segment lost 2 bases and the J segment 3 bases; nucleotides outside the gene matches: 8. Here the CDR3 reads CASSFYGTSGGTDTQYF. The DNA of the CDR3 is TGCGCCAGCAGCTTCTATGGGACTAGCGGCGGGACAGATACGCAGTATTTT.